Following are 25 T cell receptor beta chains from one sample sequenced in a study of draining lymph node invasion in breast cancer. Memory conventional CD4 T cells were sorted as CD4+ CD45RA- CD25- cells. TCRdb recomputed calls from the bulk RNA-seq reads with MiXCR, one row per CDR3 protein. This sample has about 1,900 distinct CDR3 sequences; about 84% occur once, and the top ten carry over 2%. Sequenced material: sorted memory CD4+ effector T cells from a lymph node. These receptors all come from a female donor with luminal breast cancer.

The CDR3 is CASSLGQTMNTEAFF. The CDR3 region has the DNA TGCGCCAGCAGCTTAGGTCAGACCATGAACACTGAAGCTTTCTTT. The V gene is TRBV5-1, the J gene TRBJ1-1, with D unclear. Per the germline V gene, CDR1 is SGHRS and CDR2 is YFSETQ. Trimming took off 2 bases at V and 0 bases at J, with 11 bases between the two ends. The CDR3 has 15 residues. The variable domain in full, completed from reference TRBV5-1 and TRBJ1-1, reads KAGVTQTPRYLIKTRGQQVTLSCSPISGHRSVSWYQQTPGQGLQFLFEYFSETQRNKGNFPGRFSGRQFSNSRSEMNVSTLELGDSALYLCASSLGQTMNTEAFFGQGTRLTVV.

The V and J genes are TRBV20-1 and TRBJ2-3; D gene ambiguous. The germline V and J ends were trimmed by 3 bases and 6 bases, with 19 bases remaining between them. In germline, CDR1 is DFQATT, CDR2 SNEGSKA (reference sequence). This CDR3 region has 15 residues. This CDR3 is CSASTKSRAQDTQYF. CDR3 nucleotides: TGCAGTGCTAGTACGAAGTCTAGGGCCCAGGATACGCAGTATTTT.

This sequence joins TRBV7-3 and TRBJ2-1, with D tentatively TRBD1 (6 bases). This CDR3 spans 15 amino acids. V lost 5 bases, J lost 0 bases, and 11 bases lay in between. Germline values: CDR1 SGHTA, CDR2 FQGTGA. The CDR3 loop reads CASSPRGSSYNEQFF. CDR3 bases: TGTGCCAGCAGCCCAAGGGGGTCCTCCTACAATGAGCAGTTCTTC.

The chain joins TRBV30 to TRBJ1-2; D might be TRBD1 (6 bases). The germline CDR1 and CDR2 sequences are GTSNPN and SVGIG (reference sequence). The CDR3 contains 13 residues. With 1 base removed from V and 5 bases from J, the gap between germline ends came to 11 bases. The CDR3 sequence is CAWSGGTPYGYTF. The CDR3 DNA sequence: TGTGCCTGGAGTGGCGGGACACCTTATGGCTACACCTTC.

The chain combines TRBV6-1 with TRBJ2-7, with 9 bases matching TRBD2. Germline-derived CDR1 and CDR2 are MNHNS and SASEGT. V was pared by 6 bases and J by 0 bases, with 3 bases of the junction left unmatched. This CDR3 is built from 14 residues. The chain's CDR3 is CASRRGGSSYEQYV. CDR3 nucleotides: TGTGCCAGCAGGCGGGGGGGGAGCTCCTACGAGCAGTACGTC.

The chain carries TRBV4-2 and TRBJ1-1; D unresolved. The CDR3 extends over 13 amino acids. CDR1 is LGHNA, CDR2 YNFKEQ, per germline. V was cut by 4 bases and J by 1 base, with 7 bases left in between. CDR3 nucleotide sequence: TGTGCCAGCAGCCCGGACCAGAACACTGAAGCTTTCTTT. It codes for CASSPDQNTEAFF.

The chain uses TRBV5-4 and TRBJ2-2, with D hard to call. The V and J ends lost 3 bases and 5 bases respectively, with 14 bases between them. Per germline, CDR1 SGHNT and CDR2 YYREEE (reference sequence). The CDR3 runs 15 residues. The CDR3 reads CASSSGHRPTGELFF. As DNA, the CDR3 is TGTGCCAGCAGCTCCGGTCACCGCCCGACCGGGGAGCTGTTTTTT.

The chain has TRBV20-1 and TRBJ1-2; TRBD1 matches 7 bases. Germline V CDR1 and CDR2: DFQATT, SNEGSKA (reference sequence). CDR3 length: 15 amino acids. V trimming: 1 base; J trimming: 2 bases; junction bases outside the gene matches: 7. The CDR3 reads CSARGGTAKNYGYTF. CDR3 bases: TGCAGTGCTAGAGGGGGGACAGCTAAGAACTATGGCTACACCTTC.

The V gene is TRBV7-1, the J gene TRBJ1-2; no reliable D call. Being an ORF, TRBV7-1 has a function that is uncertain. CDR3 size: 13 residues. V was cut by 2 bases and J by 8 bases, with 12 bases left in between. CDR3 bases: TGTGCCAGCAGCTCATTACAGACTCGGGGCTACACCTTC. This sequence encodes CASSSLQTRGYTF.

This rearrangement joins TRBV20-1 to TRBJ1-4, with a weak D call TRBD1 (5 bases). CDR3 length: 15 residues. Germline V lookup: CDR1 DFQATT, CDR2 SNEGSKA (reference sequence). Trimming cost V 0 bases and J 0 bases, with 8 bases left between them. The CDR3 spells CSARDRQSTNEKLFF. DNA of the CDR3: TGCAGTGCTAGAGATCGACAGTCAACTAATGAAAAACTGTTTTTT.

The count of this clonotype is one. The CDR3 DNA sequence: TGTGCCAGCAGAGACGGAAATAGCAATCAGCCCCAGCATTTT. This gives the protein CASRDGNSNQPQHF. The chain joins TRBV6-5 to TRBJ1-5; D gene uncertain. Trimming removed 6 bases from V and 0 bases from J, with 9 bases in between. Germline lookup yields CDR1 MNHEY and CDR2 SVGAGI. The CDR3 spans 14 residues.

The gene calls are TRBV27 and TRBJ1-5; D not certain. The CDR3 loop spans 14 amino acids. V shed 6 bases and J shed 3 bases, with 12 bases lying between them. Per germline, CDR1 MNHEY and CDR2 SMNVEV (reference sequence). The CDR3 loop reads CASSKSGNNQPQHF. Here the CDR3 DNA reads TGTGCCAGCAGCAAAAGTGGAAACAATCAGCCCCAGCATTTT.

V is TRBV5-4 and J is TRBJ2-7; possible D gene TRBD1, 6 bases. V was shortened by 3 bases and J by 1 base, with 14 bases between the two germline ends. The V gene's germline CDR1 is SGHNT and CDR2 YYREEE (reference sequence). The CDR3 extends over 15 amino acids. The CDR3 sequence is CASSYWGLTSYEQYF. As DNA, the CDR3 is TGTGCCAGCAGCTACTGGGGGCTAACTTCCTACGAGCAGTACTTC.

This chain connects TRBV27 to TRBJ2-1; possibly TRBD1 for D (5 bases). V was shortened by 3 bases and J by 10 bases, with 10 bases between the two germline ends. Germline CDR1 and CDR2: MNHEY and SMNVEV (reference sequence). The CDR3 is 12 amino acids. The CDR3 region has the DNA TGTGCCAGCAGTTTTTGGGGCTCAGAGCAGTTCTTC. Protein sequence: CASSFWGSEQFF.

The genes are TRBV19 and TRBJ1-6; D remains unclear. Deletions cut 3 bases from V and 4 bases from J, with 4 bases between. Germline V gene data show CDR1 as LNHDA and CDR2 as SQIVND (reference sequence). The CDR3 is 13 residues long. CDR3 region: CASSMGYNSPLHF. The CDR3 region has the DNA TGTGCCAGTAGTATGGGATATAATTCACCCCTCCACTTT.

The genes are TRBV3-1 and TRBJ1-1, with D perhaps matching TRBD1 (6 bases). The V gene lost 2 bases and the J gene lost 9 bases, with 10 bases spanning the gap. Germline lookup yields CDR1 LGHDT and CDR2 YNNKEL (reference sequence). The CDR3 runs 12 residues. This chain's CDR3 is CASSQPDSKAFF. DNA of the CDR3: TGTGCCAGCAGCCAACCGGACAGTAAAGCTTTCTTT.

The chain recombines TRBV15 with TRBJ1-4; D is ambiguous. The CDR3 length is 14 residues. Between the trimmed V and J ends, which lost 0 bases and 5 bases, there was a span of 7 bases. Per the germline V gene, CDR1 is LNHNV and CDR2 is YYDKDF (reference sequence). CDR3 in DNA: TGTGCCACCAGCAGAGATTGGGAGAATGAAAAACTGTTTTTT. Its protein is CATSRDWENEKLFF.

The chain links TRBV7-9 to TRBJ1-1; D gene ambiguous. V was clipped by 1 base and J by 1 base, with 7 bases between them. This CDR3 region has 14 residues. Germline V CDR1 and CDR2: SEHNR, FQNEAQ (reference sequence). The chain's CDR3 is CASSLGGGNTEAFF. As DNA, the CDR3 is TGTGCCAGCAGCTTAGGAGGAGGGAACACTGAAGCTTTCTTT.

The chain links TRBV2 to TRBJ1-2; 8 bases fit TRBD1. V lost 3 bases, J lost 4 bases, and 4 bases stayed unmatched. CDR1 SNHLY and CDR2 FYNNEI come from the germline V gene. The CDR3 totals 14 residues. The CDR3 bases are TGTGCCAGCAGTGACACAGGGGGGATCTATGGCTACACCTTC. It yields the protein CASSDTGGIYGYTF.

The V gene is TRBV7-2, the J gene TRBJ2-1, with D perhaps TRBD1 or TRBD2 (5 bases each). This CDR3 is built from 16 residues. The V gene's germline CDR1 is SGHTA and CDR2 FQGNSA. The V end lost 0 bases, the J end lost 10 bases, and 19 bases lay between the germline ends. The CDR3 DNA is TGTGCCAGCAGCTTAGCGGGACGCCCTCTACAAGGGGAGCAGTTCTTC. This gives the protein CASSLAGRPLQGEQFF.

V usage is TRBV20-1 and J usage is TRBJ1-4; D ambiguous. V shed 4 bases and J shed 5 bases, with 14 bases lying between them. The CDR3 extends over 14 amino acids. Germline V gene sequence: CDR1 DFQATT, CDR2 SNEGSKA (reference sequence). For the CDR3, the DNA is TGCAGTGCTAAGGGTGGGTCTGGGAATGAAAAACTGTTTTTT. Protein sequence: CSAKGGSGNEKLFF.

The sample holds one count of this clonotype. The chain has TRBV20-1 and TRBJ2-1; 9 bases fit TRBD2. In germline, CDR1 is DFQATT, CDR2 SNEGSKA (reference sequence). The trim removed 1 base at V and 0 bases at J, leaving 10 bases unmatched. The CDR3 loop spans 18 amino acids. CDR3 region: CSARGVSGGRSSYNEQFF. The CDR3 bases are TGCAGTGCTAGAGGGGTTAGCGGGGGCCGCAGCTCCTACAATGAGCAGTTCTTC.

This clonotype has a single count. CDR3 protein: CAWRREAWGKLFF. DNA of the CDR3: TGTGCCTGGAGACGTGAGGCGTGGGGGAAACTGTTTTTT. This chain connects TRBV30 to TRBJ1-4, with a tentative D call TRBD1 (5 bases). The germline V gene has CDR1 GTSNPN and CDR2 SVGIG (reference sequence). V was shortened by 3 bases and J by 11 bases, with 16 bases between the two germline ends. The CDR3 length is 13 residues.

CDR3 residues: CATSERGGYTF. The CDR3 DNA follows: TGTGCCACCAGTGAAAGGGGTGGCTACACCTTC. This chain connects TRBV24-1 to TRBJ1-2; perhaps TRBD1 as D (5 bases). CDR1 and CDR2 (germline): KGHDR, SFDVKD. This CDR3 is built from 11 residues. V was trimmed by 4 bases and J by 7 bases, leaving 6 bases between them.

The CDR3 loop reads CASSLADRGTAGANVLTF. CDR3 nucleotide sequence: TGTGCCAGCAGCTTGGCCGACAGGGGGACCGCTGGGGCCAACGTCCTGACTTTC. The rearrangement uses TRBV5-4 and TRBJ2-6, with TRBD1 matching 9 bases. Trimming took 0 bases from V and 2 from J; bases not matched to a gene: 6. The germline V gene encodes CDR1 SGHNT and CDR2 YYREEE (reference sequence). CDR3 size: 18 residues.